These T cell receptor beta chains were read from a single sample in a study of blood T cell repertoires in COVID-19. Here immunoSEQ multiplex PCR was the method, and the copy in TCRdb shows in-frame clones only, minus some. This sample carries a few hundred thousand clones, roughly 89% of them seen once, and the ten largest clones take 2% to 2.5%. The sample consisted of peripheral blood. These receptors were taken from a man between 50 and 59 years old with acute or convalescent COVID-19. The CDR3 runs from the conserved cysteine through the conserved F or W. The D gene is left open where the match is weak. Some rows have no size entry. The others give once, few or many, or a class for an expanded clone.

clone_size,v_call,d_call,j_call,cdr3_aa,cdr3_nt
-,TRBV5-1,TRBD1,TRBJ1-6,CASGLGQKNSPLHF,TGCGCCAGCGGGTTGGGACAGAAAAATTCACCCCTCCACTTT
-,TRBV18,-,TRBJ2-7,CASSPPDSPYEQYF,TGTGCCAGCTCACCACCAGACTCCCCCTACGAGCAGTACTTC
-,TRBV18,-,TRBJ1-5,CASSPRGPEPQHF,TGTGCCAGCTCACCCAGGGGACCGGAGCCCCAGCATTTT
-,TRBV24-1,TRBD1,TRBJ1-6,CATSDLNRGNSPLHF,TGTGCCACCAGTGATTTGAACAGGGGAAATTCACCCCTCCACTTT
-,TRBV2,TRBD1,TRBJ1-1,CASSGQGNTEAFF,TGTGCCAGCAGTGGACAGGGGAACACTGAAGCTTTCTTT
-,TRBV3-1/TRBV3-2,-,TRBJ1-1,CASSRRARGTEAFF,TGTGCCAGCAGCCGGCGGGCCAGGGGCACTGAAGCTTTCTTT
-,TRBV5-4,TRBD1,TRBJ2-7,CASSYGPGQGPSEQYF,TGTGCCAGCAGCTACGGACCGGGACAGGGCCCATCAGAGCAGTACTTC
once,TRBV12-1,-,TRBJ2-7,CASSSGGSSYEQYF,TGTGCCAGCAGTAGCGGGGGTTCCTCCTACGAGCAGTACTTC
-,TRBV3-1/TRBV3-2,TRBD1,TRBJ1-1,CASSPTTGKAFF,TGTGCCAGCAGCCCTACGACAGGGAAAGCTTTCTTT
-,TRBV21-1,-,TRBJ1-1,CASSKELGQNTEAFF,TGTGCCAGCAGCAAAGAGCTGGGCCAGAACACTGAAGCTTTCTTT
-,TRBV7-3,TRBD1,TRBJ2-7,CASSTQGAPGSYEQYF,TGTGCCAGCAGCACCCAGGGGGCGCCGGGCTCCTACGAGCAGTACTTC
-,TRBV10-3,-,TRBJ2-1,CAIRRQEDEQFF,TGTGCCATCAGGCGACAGGAAGATGAGCAGTTCTTC